A single sample is the source of the 26 T cell receptor beta chains below, sequenced in a study of CD8 T cells in ankylosing spondylitis. In TCRdb, the 5' RACE reads were re-called with MiXCR into one record per CDR3 protein. Of 180,000 or so distinct CDR3 sequences in the sample, around 10% were seen once. Sequencing was done on a sample of blood, either unsorted or a sorted T cell fraction (not recorded which). The receptors stem from a male donor with ankylosing spondylitis or in good health (not recorded which).

This clonotype appeared a few times. This chain's CDR3 is CASSLKDAGDEQYF. The CDR3 coding sequence is TGCGCCAGCAGCCTAAAGGACGCAGGGGACGAGCAGTACTTC. The chain employs TRBV5-1 and TRBJ2-7, with a tentative D call TRBD1 (6 bases). Germline CDR1 reads SGHRS; CDR2 reads YFSETQ. CDR3 length: 14 amino acids. Between the trimmed V and J ends, which lost 4 bases and 5 bases, there was a span of 16 bases.

There are many counts of this clonotype. The chain couples TRBV28 to TRBJ1-4; D ambiguous. V was pared by 6 bases and J by 0 bases, with 14 bases between. Germline V gives CDR1 MDHEN, CDR2 SYDVKM. The CDR3 length is 16 residues. The CDR3 protein is CASSYAGSATNEKLFF. CDR3 in DNA: TGTGCCAGCAGCTATGCGGGATCTGCAACTAATGAAAAACTGTTTTTT.

This clonotype came up many times. As DNA, the CDR3 is TGTGCCAGCAGTGAATTTCTAACAGGCGTCTATGGCTACACCTTC. Protein: CASSEFLTGVYGYTF. V is TRBV6-1 and J is TRBJ1-2, with D possibly TRBD1 on 5 matching bases. The germline gives CDR1 MNHNS, CDR2 SASEGT. This CDR3 is 15 amino acids long. The V end was cut by 2 bases, the J end by 4 bases, with 14 bases between.

The CDR3 region has the DNA TGTGCCAGCAGCCCGTCCGGGACAGGGGCCTCCTATGGCTACACCTTC. Its translation is CASSPSGTGASYGYTF. J is TRBJ1-2 and V is TRBV3-1; TRBD1 aligns across 10 bases. This CDR3 contains 16 residues. Trimming cost V 4 bases and J 4 bases; bases outside gene matches: 9. The V gene's germline CDR1 is LGHDT and CDR2 YNNKEL (reference sequence).

The gene calls are TRBV5-8 and TRBJ2-3, with 7 bases identical to TRBD1. The germline V gene encodes CDR1 SGHTS and CDR2 YDEGEE. There are 16 residues in the CDR3. The junction had 10 bases not matched to a gene; V was cut back by 4 bases and J by 2 bases. CDR3 protein: CASSGGRKGATDTQYF. CDR3 DNA: TGTGCCAGCAGCGGGGGTCGGAAGGGGGCCACAGATACGCAGTATTTT.

The CDR3 region has the DNA TGTGCCAGCAGTCCGGCAGATAGAGTCAATGAGCAGTTCTTC. Translated, it gives CASSPADRVNEQFF. V is TRBV28 and J is TRBJ2-1; D not certain. V was clipped by 5 bases and J by 6 bases, with 14 bases between them. The CDR3 spans 14 residues. Germline V gene data show CDR1 as MDHEN and CDR2 as SYDVKM.

The V and J genes are TRBV12-3 or TRBV12-4 and TRBJ1-2; D unclear. Trimming pared 7 bases from V and 5 bases from J, leaving 20 bases between. This CDR3 contains 15 residues. Written as DNA, the CDR3 is TGTGCCAGCATTCCAGGACCCTCCCTTAGGTATGGCTACACCTTC. This codes for CASIPGPSLRYGYTF.

This clonotype turned up a few times. This sequence joins TRBV7-6 and TRBJ1-2; D is undetermined. This CDR3 spans 13 amino acids. V lost 1 base to trimming and J lost 4 bases, with 7 bases between them. Per germline, CDR1 SGHVS and CDR2 FNYEAQ. CDR3 DNA sequence: TGTGCCAGCAGCTTAGGGGAGATCTATGGCTACACCTTC. Its protein product is CASSLGEIYGYTF.

This clonotype was seen only a few times. This rearrangement joins TRBV3-1 to TRBJ2-3; D might be TRBD2 (7 bases). This CDR3 contains 15 residues. Trimming pared 3 bases from V and 4 bases from J, leaving 14 bases between. CDR1 LGHDT and CDR2 YNNKEL come from the germline V gene (reference sequence). The CDR3, as DNA: TGTGCCAGCAGCCAGAACCCGGGGGGCTCAGATACGCAGTATTTT. Translation gives CASSQNPGGSDTQYF.

In its sample, this clonotype was seen many times. The rearrangement uses TRBV3-1 and TRBJ2-1; 9 bases fit TRBD2. The CDR3 runs to 15 residues. The germline CDR1 and CDR2 sequences are LGHDT and YNNKEL (reference sequence). V gave up 3 bases and J gave up 6 bases; unmatched junction bases: 6. The CDR3 DNA reads as TGTGCCAGCAGCCAGGCGGGAGGGTCTTTCAATGAGCAGTTCTTC. Its translation is CASSQAGGSFNEQFF.

This clonotype was seen only once. The gene calls are TRBV6-5 and TRBJ1-5; 8 nucleotides agree with TRBD1. This CDR3 is built from 15 residues. J lost 3 bases, V lost 4 bases, and 5 bases had no gene match. CDR1 and CDR2 (germline): MNHEY, SVGAGI. CDR3 sequence: CASSLTGDNNQPQHF. The CDR3 bases are TGTGCCAGCAGTTTGACAGGGGATAACAATCAGCCCCAGCATTTT.

This clonotype has at least ten counts. This chain connects TRBV20-1 to TRBJ2-1; TRBD2 is a possible D gene (6 bases). CDR1 DFQATT and CDR2 SNEGSKA come from the germline V gene (reference sequence). CDR3 length equals 15 residues. Trimming removed 2 bases from V and 5 bases from J, with 16 bases in between. The CDR3 loop reads CSARNGGMPHNEQFF. The CDR3 coding sequence is TGCAGTGCTAGAAACGGCGGGATGCCCCACAATGAGCAGTTCTTC.

Ten or more counts support this clonotype. This chain connects TRBV5-1 to TRBJ2-4; 11 nucleotides match TRBD2. CDR1 SGHRS and CDR2 YFSETQ come from the germline V gene. V was clipped by 1 base and J by 8 bases; unmatched bases: 11. CDR3 size: 17 residues. CDR3 loop: CASSLRLAGGAADIQYF. CDR3 bases: TGCGCCAGCAGCTTGCGGCTAGCGGGGGGAGCGGCAGACATTCAGTACTTC.

The chain links TRBV6-2 or TRBV6-3 to TRBJ2-2; TRBD1 matches at 7 bases. CDR1 MNHEY and CDR2 SVGEGT come from the germline V gene. The CDR3 consists of 17 residues. Trimming took 5 bases from V and 4 from J; bases not matched to a gene: 13. CDR3 protein: CASSGRPGTVFTGELFF. CDR3 nucleotide sequence: TGTGCCAGCAGTGGCCGTCCCGGGACAGTTTTCACCGGGGAGCTGTTTTTT.

This clonotype was detected ten times or more. V and J are TRBV12-3 or TRBV12-4 and TRBJ2-1; TRBD2 agrees at 12 bases. The CDR3 totals 16 residues. The V and J ends lost 3 bases and 7 bases, in that order; junction bases with no gene match: 7. CDR3 sequence reads: CASSFLTSGRDNEQFF. The CDR3 DNA reads as TGTGCCAGCAGTTTCCTGACTAGCGGGAGAGATAATGAGCAGTTCTTC.

Remarks on this clonotype: Germline and junction disagree at one end, which may indicate a read error. The chain links TRBV7-2 to TRBJ2-4; D is possibly TRBD2 (5 bases). Germline loops: CDR1 SGHTA, CDR2 FQGNSA. The CDR3 length is 14 residues. CDR3 in DNA: TGTGCCAGCAGCTTGGGGTCGGGGAGAAACATTCAGTGCTTC. This encodes CASSLGSGRNIQCF.

The table lists this clonotype with many counts. The chain carries TRBV9 and TRBJ1-1; a weak D match, TRBD1 (6 bases). V was clipped by 5 bases and J by 2 bases, with 13 bases between them. CDR3 size: 14 residues. Per germline, CDR1 SGDLS and CDR2 YYNGEE. The CDR3 DNA sequence: TGTGCCAGCAGTAAGACAGGAGATAACACTGAAGCTTTCTTT. It codes for CASSKTGDNTEAFF.

This clonotype was observed many times. The chain has TRBV7-8 and TRBJ2-7, with 11 nucleotides matching TRBD1. Trimming cost V 3 bases and J 6 bases; bases outside gene matches: 10. The CDR3 is 16 residues long. Germline V lookup: CDR1 SGHVS, CDR2 FQNEAQ. In nucleotides, the CDR3 is TGTGCCAGCAGCTTTGCGGACAGGGGGCTCCTCTCCGAGCAGTACTTC. Protein: CASSFADRGLLSEQYF.

This clonotype was found many times. The chain is built from TRBV12-3 or TRBV12-4 and TRBJ2-7, with 7 nucleotides matching TRBD1. The junction had 11 bases not matched to a gene; V was cut back by 5 bases and J by 7 bases. The CDR3 loop spans 14 amino acids. CDR3 in amino acids: CASSLVTGLTEQYF. CDR3 bases: TGTGCCAGCAGTCTTGTGACAGGGTTAACGGAGCAGTACTTC.

The rearrangement uses TRBV30 and TRBJ2-5; TRBD2 aligns across 7 bases. J gave up 2 bases and V 4 bases, and 16 bases lay outside the gene matches. CDR3 length equals 17 residues. Per germline, CDR1 GTSNPN and CDR2 SVGIG (reference sequence). CDR3 in DNA: TGTGCCTGGACTCACCTCGGCGGGGGAGTGAAGCAAGAGACCCAGTACTTC. It is translated as CAWTHLGGGVKQETQYF.

This clonotype showed up many times. This chain uses TRBV14 with TRBJ1-1, with D tentatively TRBD1 (5 bases). V lost 3 bases, J lost 7 bases, and 15 bases lay in between. The CDR3 has 14 amino acids. The germline CDR1 and CDR2 sequences are SGHDN and FVKESK. CDR3 nucleotide sequence: TGTGCCAGCAGCCAGCGACCGGGACGGAATGAAGCTTTCTTT. This translates into CASSQRPGRNEAFF.

In its sample, this clonotype was seen many times. The chain couples TRBV11-2 to TRBJ2-2; 11 bases line up with TRBD2. The CDR3 consists of 17 residues. Germline-derived CDR1 and CDR2 are SGHAT and FQNNGV. V shed 5 bases, J shed 6 bases, and the junction held 11 bases outside the gene matches. CDR3 sequence reads: CASSPIVTSGRSGELFF. DNA for the CDR3: TGTGCCAGCAGCCCAATTGTTACTAGCGGGAGATCCGGGGAGCTGTTTTTT. The entire variable domain, with the rest obtained from reference TRBV11-2 and TRBJ2-2, is as follows: EAGVAQSPRYKIIEKRQSVAFWCNPISGHATLYWYQQILGQGPKLLIQFQNNGVVDDSQLPKDRFSAERLKGVDSTLKIQPAKLEDSAVYLCASSPIVTSGRSGELFFGEGSRLTVL.

In this sample, this clonotype turned up many times. This chain connects TRBV19 to TRBJ1-4; the D gene is possibly TRBD1 (5 bases). The CDR3 is made up of 14 amino acids. Per germline, CDR1 LNHDA and CDR2 SQIVND (reference sequence). The ends were cut back, 5 bases at V and 5 bases at J, with 12 bases in the middle. CDR3 protein: CASSDTGENEKLFF. CDR3 DNA sequence: TGTGCCAGTAGTGATACGGGGGAGAATGAAAAACTGTTTTTT.

The CDR3 DNA is TGTGCCAGCAGCTTGAGGGAAACAGCCCTCGAGCAGTACTTC. This gives the protein CASSLRETALEQYF. This chain joins TRBV7-8 and TRBJ2-7, with D perhaps TRBD2 (5 bases). Trimming stripped 3 bases from V and 6 bases from J, with 15 bases between. Germline V gene data show CDR1 as SGHVS and CDR2 as FQNEAQ. CDR3 length equals 14 residues.

This clonotype was counted many times. The V call is TRBV15, the J call TRBJ2-2, with 9 positions matching TRBD2. The junction had 5 bases not matched to a gene; V was cut back by 0 bases and J by 6 bases. Germline-derived CDR1 and CDR2 are LNHNV and YYDKDF (reference sequence). The length of the CDR3 is 16 residues. The DNA of the CDR3 is TGTGCCACCAGCAGAGATCGGGTAGCGGGAGCCGGGGAGCTGTTTTTT. Its translation is CATSRDRVAGAGELFF.

Ten or more counts support this clonotype. The CDR3 DNA follows: TGCGCCAGCAGCCTAGGTGCTGCGAACACCGGGGAGCTGTTTTTT. The encoded protein is CASSLGAANTGELFF. The chain has TRBV5-1 and TRBJ2-2; unclear D gene. CDR3 length: 15 amino acids. The V end lost 4 bases, the J end lost 0 bases, and 10 bases lay between the germline ends. CDR1 is SGHRS, CDR2 YFSETQ, per germline.